A selection of T cell receptor beta chains follows, all from one sample in a study of blood T cell repertoires in COVID-19. Profiled with immunoSEQ multiplex PCR; TCRdb holds only in-frame clones, not every one. This sample has around 380,000 clones, with about four fifths found just once. The sequencing sample was made of peripheral blood. The receptor set was obtained from a human donor with acute or convalescent COVID-19. The donor label of this sample is uncertain. Both conserved end residues are part of each CDR3. Fields, in order: J gene, D gene, V gene, CDR3 protein. The D gene is left open where the match is weak.

TRBJ1-1 | - | TRBV5-6 | CASSFGGRDTEAFF
TRBJ1-2 | TRBD1 | TRBV7-7 | CASSQAGTGYNYGYTF
TRBJ1-2 | - | TRBV5-4 | CASTDWGGANYGYTF
TRBJ1-1 | - | TRBV6-5 | CASSRVMNTEAFF
TRBJ2-1 | TRBD1 | TRBV3-1/TRBV3-2 | CASSQIRPQGAGEQFF
TRBJ1-4 | TRBD1 | TRBV5-5 | CASSRQGGVDEKLFF
TRBJ2-2 | - | TRBV6-5 | CASSYDTANTGELFF
TRBJ1-2 | - | TRBV7-9 | CASSLVGVGYGYTF
TRBJ1-4 | - | TRBV3-1/TRBV3-2 | CASSRRAGVGEKLFF
TRBJ2-7 | TRBD2 | TRBV18 | CASSPDGLVAEQYF
TRBJ1-1 | - | TRBV3-1/TRBV3-2 | CASSRVDTEAFF
TRBJ2-3 | TRBD2 | TRBV7-9 | CASSTDSSGSPDTQYF
TRBJ1-2 | TRBD1 | TRBV3-1/TRBV3-2 | CASSRQDRVRGYTF
TRBJ2-1 | TRBD2 | TRBV5-4 | CASSAIGLALHEQFF
TRBJ2-5 | TRBD2 | TRBV11-3 | CASSPGLAGVAETQYF
TRBJ2-2 | TRBD1 | TRBV2 | CASSGQGAGTGELFF
TRBJ1-4 | - | TRBV27 | CASSLVGGRAGGKLFF